The 11 T cell receptor beta chains reported below all come from one sample, sequenced in a study of T cells in Graves' hyperthyroidism and ophthalmopathy. The source material, RNA transcripts, was used to amplify TCR beta CDR3 regions. During a first-round RT-PCR of the TCR CDR3, the HTBI primer set was used. TCRdb re-called the multiplex PCR reads through MiXCR, storing one row per CDR3 protein. The table has about 480,000 distinct CDR3 sequences, around 22% seen once. The sample was blood. The receptors derive from a woman aged 25 to 39 with Graves' ophthalmopathy.

This clonotype was counted at least ten times. The V and J genes are TRBV7-3 and TRBJ1-5; D gene unclear. The V end lost 3 bases, the J end lost 7 bases, and 10 bases lay between the germline ends. The CDR3 has 13 amino acids. Germline CDR1 is SGHTA and CDR2 is FQGTGA. The CDR3 here is CASSLSWGQPQHF. CDR3 bases: TGTGCCAGCAGCTTGTCGTGGGGACAGCCCCAGCATTTT.

The rearrangement joins TRBV6-2 or TRBV6-3 to TRBJ2-7, with 8 bases that match TRBD1. Losses at the gene ends were 4 bases for V and 5 bases for J; bases not matched to a gene: 4. This CDR3 is built from 13 residues. CDR1 and CDR2 from the germline V gene are MNHEY and SVGEGT. This chain's CDR3 is CASSWTGTNEQYF. CDR3 DNA sequence: TGTGCCAGCAGTTGGACAGGGACGAACGAGCAGTACTTC.

This clonotype has ten or more counts. The V call is TRBV15, the J call TRBJ1-1; tentatively, D is TRBD1 (5 bases). Germline CDR1 and CDR2: LNHNV and YYDKDF (reference sequence). Trimming pared 4 bases from V and 9 bases from J, leaving 15 bases between. The CDR3 is 13 amino acids. The DNA of the CDR3 is TGTGCCACCAGCAACCGGGACCTACCTAAAGCTTTCTTT. Translating it yields CATSNRDLPKAFF.

This clonotype appeared many times. The chain carries TRBV27 and TRBJ1-5, with no clear D. The V end lost 4 bases, the J end lost 4 bases, and 17 bases lay between the germline ends. CDR1 is MNHEY, CDR2 SMNVEV, per germline (reference sequence). The CDR3 covers 16 residues. Here the CDR3 reads CASSSVRGYQNQPQHF. The CDR3 DNA is TGTGCCAGCAGTTCGGTGCGGGGATATCAAAATCAGCCCCAGCATTTT.

The sample holds many counts of this clonotype. The V and J genes are TRBV6-1 and TRBJ2-5; D unclear. Germline V gene data show CDR1 as MNHNS and CDR2 as SASEGT. V was trimmed by 2 bases and J by 1 base, leaving 14 bases between them. The CDR3 sequence is 16 residues long. This CDR3 reads CASSEFQRGSQETQYF. For the CDR3, the DNA is TGTGCCAGCAGTGAATTCCAACGTGGATCCCAAGAGACCCAGTACTTC.

The chain has TRBV13 and TRBJ1-2; D remains unclear. The CDR3 has 14 amino acids. Trimming pared 2 bases from V and 6 bases from J, leaving 13 bases between. Germline V gene sequence: CDR1 PRHDT, CDR2 FYEKMQ (reference sequence). The DNA for the CDR3 is TGTGCCAGCAGCTTATTGAGGGCCCACAATGGCTACACCTTC. Translation gives CASSLLRAHNGYTF.

There are many counts of this clonotype. The CDR3 DNA reads as TGTGCCAGCAGCCGACAGGAGCTGGCCTATGGCTACACCTTC. Encoded protein: CASSRQELAYGYTF. The V and J genes are TRBV9 and TRBJ1-2, with D perhaps matching TRBD1 (6 bases). Trimming removed 4 bases at V and 4 bases at J, with 14 bases between. CDR1 and CDR2 (germline): SGDLS, YYNGEE. This CDR3 region has 14 residues.

This chain uses TRBV12-3 or TRBV12-4 with TRBJ2-5; TRBD2 matches at 9 bases. The CDR3 length is 16 residues. Trimming at V came to 4 bases and at J to 4 bases, leaving 10 bases not matched to a gene. The CDR3 loop is CASSSFGLARGETQYF. The CDR3 DNA reads TGTGCCAGCAGTTCGTTCGGACTAGCGAGAGGAGAGACCCAGTACTTC.

About this clonotype: A much larger clone differs from this one at a single base, so this may be a read error. The chain links TRBV28 to TRBJ1-6; D is possibly TRBD1 (6 bases). The CDR3 sequence is 14 residues long. Germline V gene data show CDR1 as MDHEN and CDR2 as SYDVKM. This CDR3 is CASSYQGRQSPIHF. The CDR3 DNA reads as TGTGCCAGCAGTTACCAGGGGCGGCAGTCACCCATCCACTTT.

This chain joins TRBV12-3 or TRBV12-4 and TRBJ1-3; 9 nucleotides match TRBD1. CDR3 length: 15 amino acids. V lost 4 bases to trimming and J lost 6 bases; unmatched junction nucleotides: 7. CDR3 region: CASSYGTGRENTIYF. The CDR3 DNA is TGTGCCAGCAGTTACGGGACAGGGCGGGAAAACACCATATATTTT.

This clonotype was seen ten or more times. The genes are TRBV18 and TRBJ2-7, with TRBD1 matching over 7 bases. J was trimmed by 5 bases and V by 4 bases; bases with no gene match: 5. The CDR3 has 13 amino acids. Germline loops: CDR1 KGHSH, CDR2 LQKENI. The CDR3 is CASSLIQGNEQYF. The CDR3 nucleotides are TGTGCCAGCTCACTTATACAGGGGAACGAGCAGTACTTC. The whole variable domain, remainder taken from reference TRBV18 and TRBJ2-7, is NAGVMQNPRHLVRRRGQEARLRCSPMKGHSHVYWYRQLPEEGLKFMVYLQKENIIDESGMPKERFSAEFPKEGPSILRIQQVVRGDSAAYFCASSLIQGNEQYFGPGTRLTVT.